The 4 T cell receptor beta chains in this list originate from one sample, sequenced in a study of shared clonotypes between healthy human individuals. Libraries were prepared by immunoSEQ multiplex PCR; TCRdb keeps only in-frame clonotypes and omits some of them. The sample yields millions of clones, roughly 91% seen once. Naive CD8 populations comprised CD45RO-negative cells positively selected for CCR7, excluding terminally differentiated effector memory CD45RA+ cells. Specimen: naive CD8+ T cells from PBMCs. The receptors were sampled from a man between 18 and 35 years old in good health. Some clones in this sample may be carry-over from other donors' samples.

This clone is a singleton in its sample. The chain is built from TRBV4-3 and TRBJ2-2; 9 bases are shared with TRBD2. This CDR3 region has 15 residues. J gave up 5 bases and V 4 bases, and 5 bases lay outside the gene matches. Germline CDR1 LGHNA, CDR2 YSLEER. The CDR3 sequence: CASSLSLAGTGELFF. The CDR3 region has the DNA TGCGCCAGCAGCCTAAGCCTAGCGGGAACCGGGGAGCTGTTTTTT.

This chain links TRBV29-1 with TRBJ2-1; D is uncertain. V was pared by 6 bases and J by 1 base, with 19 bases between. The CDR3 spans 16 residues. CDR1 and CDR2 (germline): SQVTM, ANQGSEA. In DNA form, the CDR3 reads TGCAGCGTCGAGGCGGACGGAACTGGATCCTACAATGAGCAGTTCTTC. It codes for CSVEADGTGSYNEQFF.

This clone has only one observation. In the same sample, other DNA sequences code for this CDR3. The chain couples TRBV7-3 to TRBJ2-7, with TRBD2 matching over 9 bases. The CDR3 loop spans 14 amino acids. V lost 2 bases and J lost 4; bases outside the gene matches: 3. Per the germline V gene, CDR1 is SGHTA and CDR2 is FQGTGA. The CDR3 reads CASSLLAGSYEQYF. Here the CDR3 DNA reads TGTGCCAGCAGCTTACTAGCGGGATCTTACGAGCAGTACTTC.

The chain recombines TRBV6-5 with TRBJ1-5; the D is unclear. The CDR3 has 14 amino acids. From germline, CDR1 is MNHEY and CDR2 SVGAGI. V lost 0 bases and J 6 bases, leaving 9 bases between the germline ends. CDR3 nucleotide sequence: TGTGCCAGCAGTTACTCGTATGCGTCTCAGCCCCAGCATTTT. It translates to CASSYSYASQPQHF.